The next 2 T cell receptor beta chains were all read from a single sample in a study of beta chain features in type 1 diabetes. The whole isolated RNA underwent reverse transcription, so sequencing captured expressed TCRB transcripts. Data came from immunoSEQ multiplex PCR; TCRdb stores just in-frame clones and leaves some out. The data show roughly 140,000 clones, under 60% seen once. The source material was Tregs from blood. The receptors here all came from a man between 18 and 29 years old in good health.

This clone was picked up a small number of times. This chain links TRBV28 with TRBJ1-4; the match to TRBD1 covers 10 bases. The CDR3 totals 14 residues. The germline gives CDR1 MDHEN, CDR2 SYDVKM. V shed 6 bases, J shed 8 bases, and the junction held 6 bases outside the gene matches. For the CDR3, the DNA is TGTGCCAGCAGCAGGACAGGGGGACCGGAAAAACTGTTTTTT. Protein sequence: CASSRTGGPEKLFF.

J is TRBJ2-5 and V is TRBV7-9, with 7 bases identical to TRBD2. The DNA end favors TRBJ2-7, so the J call may be wrong. The CDR3 has 17 amino acids. Germline CDR1 reads SEHNR; CDR2 reads FQNEAQ (reference sequence). This chain's CDR3 is CASSLFLASGLPYEQYF. The DNA for the CDR3 is TGTGCCAGCAGCTTATTTCTGGCTAGCGGCCTTCCCTACGAGCAGTACTTC.